This TCR beta chain was sequenced during a study of T cell responses to AZD1222 COVID-19 vaccine. The CDR3 runs 13 residues. Trimming shortened V by 6 bases and J by 4 bases, and 12 bases separated the two germline ends. Overall study results and limits: Rises in breadth and depth of Spike-specific TCRs came after two AZD1222 doses. Dominant at 160-218 and 743-854, vaccine-associated CD4 TCRs also spanned spike. Reportedly, close to half of spike-specific TCRs are directed against unmutated variant regions. White British donors predominated, females outnumbered males, and clonal diversity was possibly underestimated.

Repertoires were generated with immunoSEQ multiplex PCR, while TCRdb's copy carries only in-frame clones and drops some. The sample consists of around 140,000 clones, just over 90% of them appearing once. Notes on this clone: Its target is unknown.

The V gene is TRBV12-3 or TRBV12-4, the J gene TRBJ1-2; a weak D match, TRBD1 (5 bases). This sample comprised peripheral blood, obtained on day 0 of AZD1222 vaccination. This receptor was identified in an adult in good health. CDR3 nucleotides: TGTGCCAGCAGGGGGGGTAGTACCTATGGCTACACCTTC. Translation: CASRGGSTYGYTF.